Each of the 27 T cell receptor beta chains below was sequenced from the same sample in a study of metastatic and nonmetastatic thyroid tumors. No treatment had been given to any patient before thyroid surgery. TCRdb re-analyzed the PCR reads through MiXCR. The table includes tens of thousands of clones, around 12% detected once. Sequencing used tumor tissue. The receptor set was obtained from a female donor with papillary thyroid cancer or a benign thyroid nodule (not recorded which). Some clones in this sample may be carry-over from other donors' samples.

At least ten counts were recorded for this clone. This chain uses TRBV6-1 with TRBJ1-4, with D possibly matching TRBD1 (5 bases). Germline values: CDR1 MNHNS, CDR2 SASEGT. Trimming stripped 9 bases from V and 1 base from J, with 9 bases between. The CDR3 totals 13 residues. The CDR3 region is CARGGVTNEKLFF. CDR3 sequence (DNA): TGTGCCAGGGGAGGGGTAACTAATGAAAAACTGTTTTTT.

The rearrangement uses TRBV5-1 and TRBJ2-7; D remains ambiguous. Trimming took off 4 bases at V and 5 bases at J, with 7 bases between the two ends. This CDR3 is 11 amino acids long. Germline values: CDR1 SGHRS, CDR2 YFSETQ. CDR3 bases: TGCGCCAGCAGCCAGACGGACGAGCAGTACTTC. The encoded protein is CASSQTDEQYF.

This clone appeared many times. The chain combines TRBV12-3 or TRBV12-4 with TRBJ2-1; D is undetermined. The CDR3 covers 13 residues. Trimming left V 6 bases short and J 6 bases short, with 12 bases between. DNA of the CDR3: TGTGCCAGCAGCTCCCCAAGGATCAATGAGCAGTTCTTC. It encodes CASSSPRINEQFF.

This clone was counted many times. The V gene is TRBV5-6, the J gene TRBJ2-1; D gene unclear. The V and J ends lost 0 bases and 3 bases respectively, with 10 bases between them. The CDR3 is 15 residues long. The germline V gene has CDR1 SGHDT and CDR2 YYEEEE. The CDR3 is CASSLATAVYNEQFF. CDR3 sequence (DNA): TGTGCCAGCAGCTTGGCCACCGCGGTCTACAATGAGCAGTTCTTC.

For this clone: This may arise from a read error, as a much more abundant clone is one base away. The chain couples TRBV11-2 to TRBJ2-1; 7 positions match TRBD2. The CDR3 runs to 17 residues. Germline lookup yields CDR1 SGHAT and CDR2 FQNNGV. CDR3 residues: CASSLVFQRGSYDEQFF. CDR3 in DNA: TGTGCCAGCAGCTTAGTGTTCCAGCGGGGATCCTACGATGAGCAGTTCTTC.

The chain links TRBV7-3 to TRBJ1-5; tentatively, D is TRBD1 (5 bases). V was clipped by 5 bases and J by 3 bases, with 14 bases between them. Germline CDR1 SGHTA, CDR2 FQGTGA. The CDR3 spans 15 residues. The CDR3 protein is CASSMDGTINQPQHF. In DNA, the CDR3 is TGTGCCAGCAGCATGGACGGGACTATCAATCAGCCCCAGCATTTT.

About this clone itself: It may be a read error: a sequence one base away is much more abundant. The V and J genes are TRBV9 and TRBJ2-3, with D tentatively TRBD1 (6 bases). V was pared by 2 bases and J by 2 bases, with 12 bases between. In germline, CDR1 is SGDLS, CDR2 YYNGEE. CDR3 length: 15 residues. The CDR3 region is CASSVRDIFTDTQYF. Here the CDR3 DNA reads TGTGCCAGCAGCGTCCGGGACATTTTCACAGATACGCAGTATTTT.

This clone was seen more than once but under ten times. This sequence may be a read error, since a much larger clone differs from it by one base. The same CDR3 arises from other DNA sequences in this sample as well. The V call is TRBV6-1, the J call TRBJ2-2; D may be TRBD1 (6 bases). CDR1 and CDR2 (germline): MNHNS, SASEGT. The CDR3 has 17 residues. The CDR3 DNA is TGTGCCAGCGCCCGGGTAGTGGGGGCCCGTAACACCGGTGAGCTGTTTTTT. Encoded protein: CASARVVGARNTGELFF.

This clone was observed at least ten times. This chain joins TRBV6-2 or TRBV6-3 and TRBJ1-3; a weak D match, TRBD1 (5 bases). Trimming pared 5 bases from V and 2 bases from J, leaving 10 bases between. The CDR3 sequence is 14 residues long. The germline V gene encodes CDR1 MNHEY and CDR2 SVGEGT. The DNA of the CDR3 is TGTGCCAGCAGTAGAACAGGAGCTGGAAACACCATATATTTT. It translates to CASSRTGAGNTIYF.

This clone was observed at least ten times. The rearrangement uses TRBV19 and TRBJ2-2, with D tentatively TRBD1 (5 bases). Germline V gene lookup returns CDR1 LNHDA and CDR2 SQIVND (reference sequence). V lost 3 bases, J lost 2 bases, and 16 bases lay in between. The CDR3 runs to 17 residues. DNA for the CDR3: TGTGCCAGTAGTATGGTCCGACAGAGCCGAAACACCGGGGAGCTGTTTTTT. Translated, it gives CASSMVRQSRNTGELFF.

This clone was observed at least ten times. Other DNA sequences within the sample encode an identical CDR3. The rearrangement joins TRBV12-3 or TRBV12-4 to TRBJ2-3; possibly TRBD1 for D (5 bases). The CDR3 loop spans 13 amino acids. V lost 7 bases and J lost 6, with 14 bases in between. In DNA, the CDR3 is TGTGCCAGCAAAATGCAGGGTACGGATACGCAGTATTTT. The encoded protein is CASKMQGTDTQYF.

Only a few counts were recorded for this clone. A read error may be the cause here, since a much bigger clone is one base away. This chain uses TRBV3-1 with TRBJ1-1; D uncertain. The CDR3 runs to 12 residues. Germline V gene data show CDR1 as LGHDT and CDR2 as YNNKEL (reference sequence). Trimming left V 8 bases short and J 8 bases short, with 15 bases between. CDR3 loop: CASRFLDGEAFF. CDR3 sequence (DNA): TGTGCCAGCCGATTCCTGGACGGGGAAGCTTTCTTT.

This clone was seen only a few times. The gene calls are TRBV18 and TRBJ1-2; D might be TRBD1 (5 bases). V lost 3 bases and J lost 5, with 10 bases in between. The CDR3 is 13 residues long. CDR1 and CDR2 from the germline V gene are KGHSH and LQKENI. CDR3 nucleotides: TGTGCCAGCTCACCCAGGGAGAGTTATGGCTACACCTTC. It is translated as CASSPRESYGYTF. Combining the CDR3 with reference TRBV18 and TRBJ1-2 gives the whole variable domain NAGVMQNPRHLVRRRGQEARLRCSPMKGHSHVYWYRQLPEEGLKFMVYLQKENIIDESGMPKERFSAEFPKEGPSILRIQQVVRGDSAAYFCASSPRESYGYTFGSGTRLTVV.

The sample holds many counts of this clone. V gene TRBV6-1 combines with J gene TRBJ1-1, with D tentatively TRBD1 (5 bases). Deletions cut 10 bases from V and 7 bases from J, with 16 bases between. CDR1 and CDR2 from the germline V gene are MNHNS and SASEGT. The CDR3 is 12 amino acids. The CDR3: CANGSRVSEAFF. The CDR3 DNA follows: TGTGCCAACGGTTCCAGGGTGAGTGAAGCTTTCTTT.

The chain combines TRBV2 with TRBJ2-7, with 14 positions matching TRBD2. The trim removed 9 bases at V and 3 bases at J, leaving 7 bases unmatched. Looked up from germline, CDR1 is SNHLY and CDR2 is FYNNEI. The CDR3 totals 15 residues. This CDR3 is CARLETSGRVYEQYF. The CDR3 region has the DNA TGTGCCAGACTAGAGACTAGCGGGAGGGTCTACGAGCAGTACTTC.

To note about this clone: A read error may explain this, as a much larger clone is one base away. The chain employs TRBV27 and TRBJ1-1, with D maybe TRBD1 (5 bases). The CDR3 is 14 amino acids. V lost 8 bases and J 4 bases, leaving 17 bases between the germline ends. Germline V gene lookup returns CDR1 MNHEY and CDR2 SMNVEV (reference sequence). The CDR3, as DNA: TGTGCCAGCGGTATTGGTGGGGGGGGCACTGAAGCTTTCTTT. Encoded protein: CASGIGGGGTEAFF.

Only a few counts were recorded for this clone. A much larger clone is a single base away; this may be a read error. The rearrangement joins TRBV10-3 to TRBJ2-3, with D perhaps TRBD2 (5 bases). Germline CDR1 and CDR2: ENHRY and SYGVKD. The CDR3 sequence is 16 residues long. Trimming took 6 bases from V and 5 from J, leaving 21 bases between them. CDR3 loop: CAIRPTSIALGDTQYF. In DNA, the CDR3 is TGTGCCATCAGGCCCACTTCCATAGCGCTCGGAGATACGCAGTATTTT.

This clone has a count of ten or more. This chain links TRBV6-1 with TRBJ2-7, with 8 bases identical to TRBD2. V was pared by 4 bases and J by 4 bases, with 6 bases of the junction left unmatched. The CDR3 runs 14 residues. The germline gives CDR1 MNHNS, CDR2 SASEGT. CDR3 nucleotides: TGTGCCAGCAGTGCATCAGGACTAGCATACGAGCAGTACTTC. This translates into CASSASGLAYEQYF.

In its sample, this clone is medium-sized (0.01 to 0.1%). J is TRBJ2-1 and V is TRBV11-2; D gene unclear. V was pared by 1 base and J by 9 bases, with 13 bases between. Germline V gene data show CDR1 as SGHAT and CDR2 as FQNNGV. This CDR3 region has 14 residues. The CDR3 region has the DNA TGTGCCAGCAGCTTAGGGGTGGTCGGGTTTGAGCAGTTCTTC. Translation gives CASSLGVVGFEQFF.

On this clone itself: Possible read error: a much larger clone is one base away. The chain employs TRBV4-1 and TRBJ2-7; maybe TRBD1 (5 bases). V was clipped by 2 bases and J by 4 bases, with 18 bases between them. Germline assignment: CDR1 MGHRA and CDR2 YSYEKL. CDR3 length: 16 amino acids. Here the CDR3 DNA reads TGCGCCAGCAGCCAATACCGCCTCCCGGACACTTACGAGCAGTACTTC. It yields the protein CASSQYRLPDTYEQYF.

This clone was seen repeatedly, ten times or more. In DNA, the CDR3 is TGTGCCAGCAGCTTTGCGGGAGGCAACTCCTACGAGCAGTACTTC. Translating gives CASSFAGGNSYEQYF. This chain connects TRBV7-9 to TRBJ2-7; 8 nucleotides match TRBD2. Germline-derived CDR1 and CDR2 are SEHNR and FQNEAQ (reference sequence). The CDR3 is made up of 15 amino acids. V lost 3 bases to trimming and J lost 0 bases; unmatched junction nucleotides: 4.

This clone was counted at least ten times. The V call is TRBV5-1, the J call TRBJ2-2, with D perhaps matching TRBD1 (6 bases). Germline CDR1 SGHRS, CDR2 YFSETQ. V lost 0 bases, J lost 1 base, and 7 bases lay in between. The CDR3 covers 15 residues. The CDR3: CASSLGQVNTGELFF. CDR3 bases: TGCGCCAGCAGCTTGGGACAGGTGAACACCGGGGAGCTGTTTTTT.

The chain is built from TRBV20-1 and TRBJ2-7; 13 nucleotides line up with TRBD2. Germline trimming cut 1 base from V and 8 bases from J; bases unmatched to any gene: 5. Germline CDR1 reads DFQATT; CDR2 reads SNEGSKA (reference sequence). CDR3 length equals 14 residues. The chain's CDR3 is CSARGTSGRGQQYV. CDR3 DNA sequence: TGCAGTGCTAGAGGGACTAGCGGGAGAGGTCAGCAGTACGTC.

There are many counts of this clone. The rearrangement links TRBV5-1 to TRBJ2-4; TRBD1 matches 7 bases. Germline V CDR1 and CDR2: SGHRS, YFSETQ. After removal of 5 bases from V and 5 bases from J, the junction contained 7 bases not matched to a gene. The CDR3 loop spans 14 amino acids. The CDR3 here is CASSLTGRENIQYF. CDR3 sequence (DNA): TGCGCCAGCAGTTTGACAGGGCGGGAAAACATTCAGTACTTC.

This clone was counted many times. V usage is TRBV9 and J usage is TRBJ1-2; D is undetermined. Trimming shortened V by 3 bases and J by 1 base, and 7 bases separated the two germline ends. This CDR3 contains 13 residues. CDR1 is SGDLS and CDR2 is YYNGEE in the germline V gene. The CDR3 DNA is TGTGCCAGCAGCGCCTCAGTTAACTATGGCTACACCTTC. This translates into CASSASVNYGYTF.

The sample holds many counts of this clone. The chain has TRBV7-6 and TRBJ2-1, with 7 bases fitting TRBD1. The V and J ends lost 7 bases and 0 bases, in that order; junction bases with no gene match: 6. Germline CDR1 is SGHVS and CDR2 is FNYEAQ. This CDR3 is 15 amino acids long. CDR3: CASTPTGYSYNEQFF. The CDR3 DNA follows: TGTGCCAGCACCCCGACAGGGTACTCCTACAATGAGCAGTTCTTC. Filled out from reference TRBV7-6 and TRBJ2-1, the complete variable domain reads GAGVSQSPRYKVTKRGQDVALRCDPISGHVSLYWYRQALGQGPEFLTYFNYEAQQDKSGLPNDRFSAERPEGSISTLTIQRTEQRDSAMYRCASTPTGYSYNEQFFGPGTRLTVL.

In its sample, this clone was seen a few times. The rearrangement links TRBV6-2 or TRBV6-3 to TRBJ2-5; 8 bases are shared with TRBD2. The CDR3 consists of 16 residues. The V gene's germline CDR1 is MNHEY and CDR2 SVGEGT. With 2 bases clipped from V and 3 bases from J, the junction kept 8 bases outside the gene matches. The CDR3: CASSYGLGLEEETQYF. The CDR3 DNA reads TGTGCCAGCAGTTACGGGCTGGGACTAGAGGAAGAGACCCAGTACTTC.